This TCR beta chain was identified in a study of T cells in Graves' hyperthyroidism and ophthalmopathy. Study-level information: Pretreatment peripheral blood was obtained at initial diagnosis.

There were TCR beta CDR3 regions amplified from RNA transcripts. In the first-round RT-PCR of the TCR CDR3, the HTBI primer set was used. TCRdb processed the multiplex PCR reads anew with MiXCR; each CDR3 protein has one entry. The sample lists fewer than 650,000 distinct CDR3 sequences; about 15% were seen once. This clonotype was seen many times. The antigen is not known. Broader study findings: A 13 V-J signature model discriminated ophthalmopathy versus stable hyperthyroidism.

CDR1 LGHDT and CDR2 YNNKEL come from the germline V gene (reference sequence). The V gene lost 4 bases and the J gene lost 7 bases, with 8 bases spanning the gap. The CDR3 has 11 residues. Blood dates from first hyperthyroidism diagnosis, before any ophthalmopathy symptoms. Extraction of PBMCs used more than 8.5 ml of fresh peripheral blood. This receptor was taken from a woman aged 25 to 39 with Graves' hyperthyroidism that later progressed to Graves' ophthalmopathy. This chain connects TRBV3-1 to TRBJ2-7; TRBD2 might be the D (5 bases). The sequencing input was blood. The CDR3 sequence is CASSLEREQYF. In DNA, the CDR3 is TGTGCCAGCAGCCTCGAGCGGGAGCAGTACTTC.